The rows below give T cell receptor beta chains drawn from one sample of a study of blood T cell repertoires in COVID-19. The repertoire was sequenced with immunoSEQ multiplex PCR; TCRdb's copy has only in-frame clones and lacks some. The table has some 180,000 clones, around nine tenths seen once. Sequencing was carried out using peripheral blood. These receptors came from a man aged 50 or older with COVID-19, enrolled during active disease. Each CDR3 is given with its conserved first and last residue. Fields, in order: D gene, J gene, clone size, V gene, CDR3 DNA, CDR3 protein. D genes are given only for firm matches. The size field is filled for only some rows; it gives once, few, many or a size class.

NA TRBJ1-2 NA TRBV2 TGTGCCAGCAGGCCCCCCTTGACTTACTATGGCTACACCTTC CASRPPLTYYGYTF
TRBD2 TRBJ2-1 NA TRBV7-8 TGTGCCAGCAGCTCCTCAGCGGGGATGTCCTACAATGAGCAGTTCTTC CASSSSAGMSYNEQFF
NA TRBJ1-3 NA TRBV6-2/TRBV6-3 TGTGCCAGCAGCCCTAACTGGGGGCAAGGAGGAAACACCATATATTTT CASSPNWGQGGNTIYF
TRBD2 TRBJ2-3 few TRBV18 TGTGCCAGCTCACCAGTGGCTAGCGGGAGTAAGGATACGCAGTATTTT CASSPVASGSKDTQYF
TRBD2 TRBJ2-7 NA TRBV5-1 TGCGCCAGCAGCTTGGGGACTAGCGGGAACGAGCAGTACTTC CASSLGTSGNEQYF
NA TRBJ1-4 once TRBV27 TGTGCCAGCAGTTGGACAGCTAATGAAAAACTGTTTTTT CASSWTANEKLFF
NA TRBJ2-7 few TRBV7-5 TGTGTCAGAAGCCGGACTGAGAGCTCCTACGAGCAGTACTTC CVRSRTESSYEQYF
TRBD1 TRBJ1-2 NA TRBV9 TGTGCCAGCAGCGTAGAAGGGGGCGAGGGCTACACCTTC CASSVEGGEGYTF
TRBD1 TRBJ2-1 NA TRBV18 TGTGCCAGCTCACCACAAGGGGACAGCTCCTACAATGAGCAGTTCTTC CASSPQGDSSYNEQFF
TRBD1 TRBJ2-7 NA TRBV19 TGTGCCAGTAGCAGGGGACAGGCCCCCTACGAGCAGTACTTC CASSRGQAPYEQYF
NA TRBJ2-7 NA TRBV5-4 TGTGCCAGCAGCTTACGACCGGGAGTCTACGAGCAGTACTTC CASSLRPGVYEQYF
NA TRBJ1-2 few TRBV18 TGTGCCAGCTCACCGCTCCCAAGGAGAGATGGCTACACCTTC CASSPLPRRDGYTF
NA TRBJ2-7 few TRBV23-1 TGCGCCAGCAATCCTAGCGGCAGGGGGCCGTTTGAGCAGTACTTC CASNPSGRGPFEQYF
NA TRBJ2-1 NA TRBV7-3 TGTGCCAGCAGACGGACAGGGACTAACAATGAGCAGTTCTTC CASRRTGTNNEQFF
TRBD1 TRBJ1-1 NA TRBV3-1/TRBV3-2 TGTGCCAGCAGCCAACAGGGGGGCGGGAACACTGAAGCTTTCTTT CASSQQGGGNTEAFF
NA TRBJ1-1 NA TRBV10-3 TGTGCCATCAGTGAGTCCGACAGCAGAAACACTGAAGCTTTCTTT CAISESDSRNTEAFF
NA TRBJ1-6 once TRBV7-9 TGTGCCAGCAGTTCAGAGTCAGGGGTTAATTCACCCCTCCACTTT CASSSESGVNSPLHF
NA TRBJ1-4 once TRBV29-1 TGCAGCGTTGCCTACTCCGATGAAAAACTGTTTTTT CSVAYSDEKLFF
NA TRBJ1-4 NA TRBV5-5 TGTGCCAGCAGCTTGCCCCAGGGGCGCGGTGGTGAAAAACTGTTTTTT CASSLPQGRGGEKLFF
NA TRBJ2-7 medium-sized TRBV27 TGTGCCAGCAGTTTAGGAGGGCAGGAGTACGAGCAGTACTTC CASSLGGQEYEQYF
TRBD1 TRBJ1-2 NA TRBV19 TGTGCCAGTAGCCCCGGACAGGGGGTGGGCTACACCTTC CASSPGQGVGYTF
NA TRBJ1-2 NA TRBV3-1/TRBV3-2 TGTGCCAGCAGCCAAGTCCAGGACATCACCTTC CASSQVQDITF
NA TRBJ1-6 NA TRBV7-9 TGTGCCAGCAGCTTAGTTAGCTCACCCCTCCACTTT CASSLVSSPLHF
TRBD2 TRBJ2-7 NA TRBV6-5 TGTGCCAGCAGTTACATGACTAGCGGGAACTACGAGCAGTACTTC CASSYMTSGNYEQYF
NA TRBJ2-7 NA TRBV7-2 TGTGCCAGCAGCCTCAGGAGGATCTACGAGCAGTACTTC CASSLRRIYEQYF
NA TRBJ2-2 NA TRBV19 TGTGCCATTAAAATCCGGGATTCCCCCGGGGAGCTGTTTTTT CAIKIRDSPGELFF
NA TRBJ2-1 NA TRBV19 TGTGCCAGTAAGGGGAGGGACAATAACAATGAGCAGTTCTTC CASKGRDNNNEQFF
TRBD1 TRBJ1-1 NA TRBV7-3 TGTGCCAGCAGCCCGGACAGGGGCGGAGGTGAAGCTTTCTTT CASSPDRGGGEAFF
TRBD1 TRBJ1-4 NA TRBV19 TGTGCCAGTCGAGGACAGGGCTCAGCAACTAATGAAAAACTGTTTTTT CASRGQGSATNEKLFF
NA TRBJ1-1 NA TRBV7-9 TGTGCCAGCAGCCCCCATGGACTGATGAACACTGAAGCTTTCTTT CASSPHGLMNTEAFF
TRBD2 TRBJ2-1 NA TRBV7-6 TGTGCCAGCAGCATCAGCACGGGACTATTCTCGGGGCAGTTCTTC CASSISTGLFSGQFF
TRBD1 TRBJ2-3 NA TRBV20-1 TGCAGTGCTAGTGCCAGGCAGGGGGCTGATACGCAGTATTTT CSASARQGADTQYF
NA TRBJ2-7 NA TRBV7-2 TGTGCCAGCAGCTTCGGAGGGGGCATCTACGAGCAGTACTTC CASSFGGGIYEQYF
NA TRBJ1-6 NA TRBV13 TGTGCCAGCAGCTCGGGTGGATCCTATAATTCACCCCTCCACTTT CASSSGGSYNSPLHF
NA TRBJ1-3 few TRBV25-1 TGTGCCAGCAGTGAATTTATTGGAAACACCATATATTTT CASSEFIGNTIYF